The present TCR beta chain was sequenced within a study of CD4 T cell repertoires in COVID-19. Study as a whole: Relabeled CFSE-low cells, IL-2-expanded for more than 9 days, met spikes from other coronaviruses. Whole-study results and caveats: Two or all three memory subsets shared several highly expanded SARS-CoV-2-reactive clonotypes.

Assay used: immunoSEQ multiplex PCR; TCRdb lists only in-frame clones, some missing. The sample lists 20,000 to 30,000 clones, roughly 92% occurring once. About this clone: Its antigen is still unknown.

No culture step preceded sequencing of the ex vivo isolated memory T cells. The ends lost 4 bases at V and 0 bases at J; junction bases unmatched: 4. Germline V gene lookup returns CDR1 SEHNR and CDR2 FQNEAQ (reference sequence). The CDR3 runs to 16 residues. The receptor comes from a human donor who had COVID-19. V usage is TRBV7-9 and J usage is TRBJ2-1, with 9 bases that match TRBD2. The input for sequencing was circulating follicular helper CD4+ T cells (cTfh) from blood, taken before the COVID-19 pandemic. The CDR3 loop reads CASSSLAGSSYNEQFF. The CDR3 DNA reads TGTGCCAGCAGCTCGCTAGCGGGGAGCTCCTACAATGAGCAGTTCTTC.